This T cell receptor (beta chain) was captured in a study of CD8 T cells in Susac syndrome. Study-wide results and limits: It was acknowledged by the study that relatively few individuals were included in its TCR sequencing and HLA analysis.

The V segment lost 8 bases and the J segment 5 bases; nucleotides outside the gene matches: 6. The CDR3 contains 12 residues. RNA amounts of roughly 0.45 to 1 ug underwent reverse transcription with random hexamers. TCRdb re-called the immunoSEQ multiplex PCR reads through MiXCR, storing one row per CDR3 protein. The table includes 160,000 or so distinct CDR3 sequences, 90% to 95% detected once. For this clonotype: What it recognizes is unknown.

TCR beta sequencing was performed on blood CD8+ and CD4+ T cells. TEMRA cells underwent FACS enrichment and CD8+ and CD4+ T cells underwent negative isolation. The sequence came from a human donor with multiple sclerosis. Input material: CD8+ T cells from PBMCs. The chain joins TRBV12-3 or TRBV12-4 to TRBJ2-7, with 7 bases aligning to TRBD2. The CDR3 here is CASGEGRDEQYF. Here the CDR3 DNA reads TGTGCCAGCGGGGAGGGGCGGGACGAGCAGTACTTC.